The 30 T cell receptor beta chains below were found in one sample sequenced in a study of blood T cell repertoires in COVID-19. The data were produced by immunoSEQ multiplex PCR, yet TCRdb's version contains in-frame clones alone and is incomplete. The sample lists some 220,000 clones, about 85% occurring once. The sample was peripheral blood. The receptors here all came from a woman younger than 35 who had recovered from COVID-19.

The rearrangement uses TRBV21-1 and TRBJ2-7; the table names TRBD2, a call not compared with the DNA. TRBV21-1 is given as a pseudogene. The CDR3 loop spans 16 amino acids. CDR3 bases: TGTGCCAGCAGCCGGCGTGGGGAGAAACGTACCTACGAGCAGTACTTC. As protein: CASSRRGEKRTYEQYF.

This clone was found once. The chain is built from TRBV5-5 and TRBJ2-7, with TRBD2 matching 9 bases. CDR3 length: 15 amino acids. J gave up 0 bases and V 2 bases, and 3 bases lay outside the gene matches. Per germline, CDR1 SGHKS and CDR2 YYEKEE (reference sequence). The CDR3 region has the DNA TGTGCCAGCAGCTTCTCTAGCGGGGTCTCCTACGAGCAGTACTTC. This encodes CASSFSSGVSYEQYF.

The CDR3 region is CASSLDRGEGEQYF. CDR3 coding DNA: TGCGCCAGCAGCCTCGACAGGGGTGAAGGCGAGCAGTACTTC. The chain joins TRBV4-1 to TRBJ2-7; TRBD1 agrees at 8 bases. CDR3 length: 14 amino acids. The junction had 8 bases not matched to a gene; V was cut back by 4 bases and J by 6 bases. The germline V gene encodes CDR1 MGHRA and CDR2 YSYEKL.

The chain employs TRBV27 and TRBJ2-1; 10 nucleotides line up with TRBD2. V gave up 5 bases and J gave up 5 bases; unmatched junction bases: 9. Looked up from germline, CDR1 is MNHEY and CDR2 is SMNVEV (reference sequence). The CDR3 is 16 amino acids. Here the CDR3 DNA reads TGTGCCAGCAGTCTAGCGGGAGTACTTCTTCACAATGAGCAGTTCTTC. Translating it yields CASSLAGVLLHNEQFF.

This chain links TRBV6-2 or TRBV6-3 with TRBJ1-2, with D hard to call. V dropped 3 bases and J dropped 3 bases, with 8 bases sitting between them. This CDR3 is built from 13 residues. Germline V gene sequence: CDR1 MNHEY, CDR2 SVGEGT. The CDR3 region is CASSYREDYGYTF. CDR3 bases: TGTGCCAGCAGTTATCGGGAGGACTATGGCTACACCTTC.

CDR3 in amino acids: CASSYPQGRPDYEQYF. In DNA, the CDR3 is TGTGCCAGCAGTTACCCACAGGGAAGACCGGACTACGAGCAGTACTTC. This chain uses TRBV6-2 or TRBV6-3 with TRBJ2-7; D may be TRBD1 (6 bases). The CDR3 is made up of 16 amino acids. Trimming pared 2 bases from V and 3 bases from J, leaving 17 bases between. The germline V gene has CDR1 MNHEY and CDR2 SVGEGT.

The chain uses TRBV9 and TRBJ2-1, with TRBD2 as a possible D gene (6 bases). The ends were cut back, 0 bases at V and 6 bases at J, with 13 bases in the middle. Germline assignment: CDR1 SGDLS and CDR2 YYNGEE. CDR3 length: 15 amino acids. CDR3 DNA: TGTGCCAGCAGCGTAGCCGGGACGGAGGGCAATGAGCAGTTCTTC. This sequence encodes CASSVAGTEGNEQFF.

This clone was seen a single time. The rearrangement joins TRBV27 to TRBJ2-5, with D maybe TRBD1 (6 bases). Between the trimmed V and J ends, which lost 2 bases and 5 bases, there was a span of 21 bases. The CDR3 length is 17 residues. Germline assignment: CDR1 MNHEY and CDR2 SMNVEV (reference sequence). CDR3 coding DNA: TGTGCCAGCAGTTTAAGGGGTAGGGGACACCCAAGGGAGACCCAGTACTTC. Protein: CASSLRGRGHPRETQYF.

The gene calls are TRBV18 and TRBJ1-1; 10 bases fit TRBD1. CDR1 and CDR2 (germline): KGHSH, LQKENI. There are 16 residues in the CDR3. The ends lost 3 bases at V and 1 base at J; junction bases unmatched: 5. The CDR3 region is CASSPDRGLENTEAFF. CDR3 DNA sequence: TGTGCCAGCTCACCTGACAGGGGGCTGGAGAACACTGAAGCTTTCTTT.

The chain joins TRBV4-3 to TRBJ2-1, with 11 bases aligning to TRBD2. V shed 0 bases and J 7 bases; nucleotides not matched to a gene: 2. Germline assignment: CDR1 LGHNA and CDR2 YSLEER. The CDR3 has 15 amino acids. The CDR3 region has the DNA TGCGCCAGCAGCCAAGATGGGACTAGCGGTAATGAGCAGTTCTTC. It encodes CASSQDGTSGNEQFF.

This chain joins TRBV21-1 and TRBJ2-2; the table's D call, TRBD2, was not checked against the DNA. TRBV21-1 is assigned pseudogene status. The CDR3 spans 16 residues. CDR3 bases: TGTGCCAGCAGCAAAAGTGGAGGGATGAACACCGGGGAGCTGTTTTTT. Translating gives CASSKSGGMNTGELFF.

This chain joins TRBV11-2 and TRBJ2-2, with 8 bases that match TRBD1. Germline-derived CDR1 and CDR2 are SGHAT and FQNNGV. Trimming took 3 bases from V and 6 from J; bases not matched to a gene: 6. The CDR3 extends over 15 amino acids. The CDR3 region is CASSFWDRPSGELFF. DNA of the CDR3: TGTGCCAGCAGCTTTTGGGACAGGCCGTCCGGGGAGCTGTTTTTT.

The gene calls are TRBV19 and TRBJ2-7; 9 bases agree with TRBD1. The CDR3 extends over 15 amino acids. CDR1 is LNHDA, CDR2 SQIVND, per germline (reference sequence). The trim removed 5 bases at V and 7 bases at J, leaving 12 bases unmatched. This CDR3 is CASSPGTGTFYEQYF. The DNA for the CDR3 is TGTGCCAGTAGTCCCGGGACAGGGACCTTTTATGAGCAGTACTTC.

J is TRBJ1-1 and V is TRBV27; 7 bases align to TRBD1. The CDR3 totals 15 residues. CDR1 and CDR2 from the germline V gene are MNHEY and SMNVEV (reference sequence). With 5 bases clipped from V and 5 bases from J, the junction kept 11 bases outside the gene matches. This CDR3 is CASSGPRGRVTEAFF. As DNA, the CDR3 is TGTGCCAGCAGTGGACCGAGGGGGCGGGTTACTGAAGCTTTCTTT.

CDR3 nucleotide sequence: TGTGCCAGCAGAGAGACAGGGACTTTTAATCAGCCCCAGCATTTT. Translation gives CASRETGTFNQPQHF. V is TRBV28 and J is TRBJ1-5, with 7 bases matching TRBD1. Germline V gives CDR1 MDHEN, CDR2 SYDVKM. Trimming at V came to 6 bases and at J to 4 bases, leaving 9 bases not matched to a gene. CDR3 length equals 15 residues. The variable domain in full, with the rest retrieved from reference TRBV28 and TRBJ1-5, is DVKVTQSSRYLVKRTGEKVFLECVQDMDHENMFWYRQDPGLGLRLIYFSYDVKMKEKGDIPEGYSVSREKKERFSLILESASTNQTSMYLCASRETGTFNQPQHFGDGTRLSIL.

The chain couples TRBV2 to TRBJ1-2; D uncertain. V lost 7 bases to trimming and J lost 1 base, with 7 bases between them. Germline CDR1 and CDR2: SNHLY and FYNNEI. The CDR3 has 12 amino acids. As DNA, the CDR3 is TGTGCCAGCAACACTAATAACTATGGCTACACCTTC. It codes for CASNTNNYGYTF.

This clone was counted between two and nine times. J is TRBJ2-2 and V is TRBV1; no check of the table's D call, TRBD2, against the DNA was made. TRBV1 is listed as a pseudogene. The CDR3 spans 15 residues. The CDR3 region has the DNA TGCACCAGCAGCCAAGATGCGCGGGAGACCGGGGAGCTGTTTTTT. This translates into CTSSQDARETGELFF.

This clone was detected once. The chain joins TRBV5-1 to TRBJ1-2; TRBD1 aligns across 8 bases. J lost 9 bases, V lost 4 bases, and 11 bases had no gene match. The CDR3 spans 14 residues. CDR1 and CDR2 (germline): SGHRS, YFSETQ. The CDR3 spells CASSEDRAWGSYTF. As DNA, the CDR3 is TGCGCCAGCAGCGAGGACAGGGCCTGGGGGAGCTACACCTTC.

This clone came up once. The chain couples TRBV4-1 to TRBJ2-1; D ambiguous. This CDR3 contains 12 residues. Trimming stripped 1 base from V and 8 bases from J, with 6 bases between. Germline V lookup: CDR1 MGHRA, CDR2 YSYEKL. CDR3 in amino acids: CASSQGEDEQFF. Here the CDR3 DNA reads TGCGCCAGCAGCCAAGGCGAGGATGAGCAGTTCTTC.

The J gene is TRBJ2-2, the V gene TRBV27, with TRBD2 as a possible D gene (5 bases). V lost 11 bases to trimming and J lost 2 bases, with 15 bases between them. Germline V gene sequence: CDR1 MNHEY, CDR2 SMNVEV (reference sequence). The CDR3 has 14 amino acids. CDR3 DNA sequence: TGTGCCTCATCCCAAGGGAGAAACACCGGGGAGCTGTTTTTT. This gives the protein CASSQGRNTGELFF.

This chain uses TRBV27 with TRBJ1-5; TRBD1 might be the D (6 bases). The CDR3 runs to 16 residues. Germline CDR1 MNHEY, CDR2 SMNVEV (reference sequence). The germline V and J ends were trimmed by 4 bases and 5 bases, with 18 bases remaining between them. The CDR3 DNA is TGTGCCAGCAGTTCCCTACAGGGAGCCCACGATCAGCCCCAGCATTTT. The encoded protein is CASSSLQGAHDQPQHF.

The chain is built from TRBV19 and TRBJ1-1; unclear D gene. CDR1 LNHDA and CDR2 SQIVND come from the germline V gene (reference sequence). The CDR3 contains 13 residues. The V end lost 6 bases, the J end lost 3 bases, and 11 bases lay between the germline ends. The CDR3 sequence is CASRVEEHTEAFF. The CDR3 DNA reads TGTGCCAGTAGAGTGGAGGAGCACACTGAAGCTTTCTTT.

The rearrangement links TRBV2 to TRBJ1-1; 9 bases are a match to TRBD1. Losses at the gene ends were 10 bases for V and 1 base for J; bases not matched to a gene: 4. The CDR3 extends over 13 amino acids. Germline values: CDR1 SNHLY, CDR2 FYNNEI. The DNA of the CDR3 is TGTGCCACCCCGGACAGGGGGAACACTGAAGCTTTCTTT. It encodes CATPDRGNTEAFF.

This clone has more than one count but fewer than ten. The chain has TRBV19 and TRBJ2-7; the D gene is possibly TRBD1 (6 bases). Germline V gene data show CDR1 as LNHDA and CDR2 as SQIVND (reference sequence). The CDR3 length is 15 residues. V was shortened by 1 base and J by 1 base, with 11 bases between the two germline ends. The CDR3 bases are TGTGCCAGTAGTATAGTTGAAGGGGGATCCTACGAGCAGTACTTC. Its translation is CASSIVEGGSYEQYF.

The CDR3 protein is CASSRTENTEAFF. For the CDR3, the DNA is TGTGCCAGCTCACGGACAGAAAACACTGAAGCTTTCTTT. V usage is TRBV6-5 and J usage is TRBJ1-1, with a possible D match to TRBD1 (6 bases). Germline lookup yields CDR1 MNHEY and CDR2 SVGAGI. CDR3 length equals 13 residues. The V end lost 8 bases, the J end lost 2 bases, and 12 bases lay between the germline ends.

The V and J genes are TRBV25-1 and TRBJ1-1; TRBD1 matches 9 bases. After removal of 6 bases from V and 4 bases from J, the junction contained 12 bases not matched to a gene. Germline CDR1 is MGHDK and CDR2 is SYGVNS. This CDR3 region has 16 residues. The CDR3 region has the DNA TGTGCCAGCAGCTCCCCCCCGAGACAGGGGGGCACTGAAGCTTTCTTT. Translated, it gives CASSSPPRQGGTEAFF. Full variable domain (rest looked up from reference TRBV25-1 and TRBJ1-1): EADIYQTPRYLVIGTGKKITLECSQTMGHDKMYWYQQDPGMELHLIHYSYGVNSTEKGDLSSESTVSRIRTEHFPLTLESARPSHTSQYLCASSSPPRQGGTEAFFGQGTRLTVV.

This chain links TRBV19 with TRBJ1-1; D is undetermined. This CDR3 has 14 residues. Germline CDR1 and CDR2: LNHDA and SQIVND (reference sequence). The V end was cut by 3 bases, the J end by 1 base, with 9 bases between. The CDR3 DNA reads TGTGCCAGTAGTATCTCCACAGAGAACACTGAAGCTTTCTTT. Translating gives CASSISTENTEAFF.

The chain carries TRBV6-5 and TRBJ2-7; maybe TRBD1 (6 bases). From germline, CDR1 is MNHEY and CDR2 SVGAGI. V was pared by 6 bases and J by 4 bases, with 19 bases between. The CDR3 extends over 15 amino acids. The DNA of the CDR3 is TGTGCCAGCAGGCGTCGGGACACCGGTGCGTACGAGCAGTACTTC. Translating it yields CASRRRDTGAYEQYF.

The rearrangement joins TRBV19 to TRBJ2-5; D is perhaps TRBD2 (6 bases). Germline loops: CDR1 LNHDA, CDR2 SQIVND (reference sequence). Between the trimmed V and J ends, which lost 0 bases and 3 bases, there was a span of 23 bases. The CDR3 length is 19 residues. The CDR3 protein is CASSIDRRGEEPEKETQYF. The CDR3 DNA reads TGTGCCAGTAGTATAGATCGGAGGGGCGAGGAACCAGAAAAAGAGACCCAGTACTTC.

The chain uses TRBV10-1 and TRBJ1-2; D call uncertain. V dropped 2 bases and J dropped 6 bases, with 25 bases sitting between them. CDR1 is WNHNN and CDR2 is SYGVQD in the germline V gene (reference sequence). CDR3 length: 18 residues. DNA of the CDR3: TGCGCCAGCAGTGAGCGGACCCCGACGCGCGGGGAGGGCGATGGCTACACCTTC. This encodes CASSERTPTRGEGDGYTF.